This T cell receptor (beta chain) was retrieved from a study of T cell repertoires in aging, cancer and after chemotherapy. Overall study: Healthy donor repertoires were recorded over several months to years and showed clear clonal overlap.

A mixed TRB-A/B primer pool amplified rearranged TRB by multiplex touch-down PCR. A single record per CDR3 protein comes from TCRdb applying MiXCR to the multiplex PCR reads. Of about 9,200 distinct CDR3 sequences in the sample, approximately 31% are singletons; the top ten hold less than 15%. As for this clonotype: As yet, its antigen is unknown.

Points from the study as a whole: Rebound thymic output was suggested by rising median generation probability during chemotherapy in each cancer cohort. Compared with age-matched healthy donors, untreated hematological or solid cancer patients showed higher blood TCR clonality.

Amplification of TCR beta used genomic DNA extracted from peripheral blood. V was trimmed by 5 bases and J by 11 bases, leaving 16 bases between them. The CDR3 contains 13 residues. Germline V gene lookup returns CDR1 LNHDA and CDR2 SQIVND (reference sequence). The receptor was isolated from a human donor in good health. The donor label of this sample is uncertain. V is TRBV19 and J is TRBJ1-5; D is possibly TRBD1 (5 bases). The sample consisted of blood. CDR3: CASSLRDRGAQHF. For the CDR3, the DNA is TGTGCCAGTAGTCTTCGAGACCGGGGGGCCCAGCATTTT.